The source of this T cell receptor (beta chain) is a study of CD8 T cells in Susac syndrome. Study conclusions and caveats: The authors acknowledged that the study's TCR sequencing and HLA analysis involved relatively few individuals.

Random-hexamer reverse transcription was applied to roughly 0.5 to 1 ug RNA. One entry per CDR3 protein, called by TCRdb with MiXCR from the immunoSEQ multiplex PCR reads. The sample holds about 430,000 distinct CDR3 sequences, approximately 85% seen once. The T cells that were sequenced for TCR beta were CD8+ and CD4+ cells from blood. The multiple sclerosis controls, all treatment-naive patients, had relapsing-remitting disease that was stable or active. CD8+ and CD4+ T cells were negatively isolated; TEMRA cells were FACS-enriched. With respect to this clonotype: Its antigen is unidentified.

The V gene's germline CDR1 is MNHNY and CDR2 SVGAGI (reference sequence). V gave up 6 bases and J gave up 0 bases, with 14 bases separating them. This CDR3 has 16 amino acids. The sample comprised CD8+ T cells from PBMCs. The sequence was collected from a human donor with multiple sclerosis. This chain uses TRBV6-6 with TRBJ2-2, with D perhaps TRBD1 (6 bases). CDR3 region: CASSRTVDANTGELFF. DNA of the CDR3: TGTGCCAGCAGCCGGACAGTCGACGCGAACACCGGGGAGCTGTTTTTT.